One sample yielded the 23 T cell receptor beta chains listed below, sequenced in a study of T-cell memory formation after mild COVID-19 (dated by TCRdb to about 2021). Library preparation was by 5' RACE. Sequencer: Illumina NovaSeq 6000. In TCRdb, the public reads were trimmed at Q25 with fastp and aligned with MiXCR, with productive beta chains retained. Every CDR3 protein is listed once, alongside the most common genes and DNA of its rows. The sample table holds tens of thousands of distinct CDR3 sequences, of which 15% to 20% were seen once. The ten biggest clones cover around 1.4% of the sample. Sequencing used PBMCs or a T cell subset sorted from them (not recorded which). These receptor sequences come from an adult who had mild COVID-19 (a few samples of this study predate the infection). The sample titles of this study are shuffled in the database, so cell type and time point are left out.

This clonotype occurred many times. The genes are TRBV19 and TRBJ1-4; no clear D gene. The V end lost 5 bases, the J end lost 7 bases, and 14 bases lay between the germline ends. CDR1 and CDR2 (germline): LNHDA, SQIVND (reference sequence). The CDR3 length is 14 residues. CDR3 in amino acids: CASSPEGFPEKLFF. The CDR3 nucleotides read TGTGCCAGTAGTCCGGAGGGCTTCCCTGAAAAACTGTTTTTT.

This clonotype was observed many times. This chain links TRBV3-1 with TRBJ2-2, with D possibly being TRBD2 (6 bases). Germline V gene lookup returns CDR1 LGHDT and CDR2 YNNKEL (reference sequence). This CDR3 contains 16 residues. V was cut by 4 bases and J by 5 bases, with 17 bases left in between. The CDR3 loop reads CASSRKWEAQTGELFF. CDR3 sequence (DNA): TGTGCCAGCAGCCGGAAGTGGGAGGCCCAAACCGGGGAGCTGTTTTTT.

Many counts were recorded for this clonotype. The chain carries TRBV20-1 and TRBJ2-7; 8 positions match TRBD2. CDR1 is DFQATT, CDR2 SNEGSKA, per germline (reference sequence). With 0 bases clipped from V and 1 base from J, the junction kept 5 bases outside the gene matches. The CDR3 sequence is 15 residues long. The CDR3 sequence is CSARDPGGRSYEQYF. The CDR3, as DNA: TGCAGTGCTAGAGATCCGGGGGGGCGGTCCTACGAGCAGTACTTC.

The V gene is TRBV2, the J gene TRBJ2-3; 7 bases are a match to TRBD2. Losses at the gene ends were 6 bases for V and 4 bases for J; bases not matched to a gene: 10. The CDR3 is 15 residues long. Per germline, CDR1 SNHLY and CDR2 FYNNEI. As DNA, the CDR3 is TGTGCCAGCAGCCCGGGACTAACGGGGGCAGATACGCAGTATTTT. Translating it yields CASSPGLTGADTQYF.

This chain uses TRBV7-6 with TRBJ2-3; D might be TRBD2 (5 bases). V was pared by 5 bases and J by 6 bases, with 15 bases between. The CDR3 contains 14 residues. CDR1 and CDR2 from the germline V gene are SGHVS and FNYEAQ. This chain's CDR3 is CASSMLAPGDTQYF. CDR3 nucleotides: TGTGCCAGCAGCATGCTAGCACCCGGGGATACGCAGTATTTT.

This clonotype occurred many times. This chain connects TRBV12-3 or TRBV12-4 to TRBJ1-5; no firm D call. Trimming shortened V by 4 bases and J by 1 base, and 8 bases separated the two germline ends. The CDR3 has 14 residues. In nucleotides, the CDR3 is TGTGCCAGCAGTTCCGGACTGAGCAATCAGCCCCAGCATTTT. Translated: CASSSGLSNQPQHF.

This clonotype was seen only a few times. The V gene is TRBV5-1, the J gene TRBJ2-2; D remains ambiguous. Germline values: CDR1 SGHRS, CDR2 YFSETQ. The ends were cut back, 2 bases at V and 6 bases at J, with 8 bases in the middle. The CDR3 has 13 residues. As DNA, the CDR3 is TGCGCCAGCAGCTTAGAGGTAGCCGGGGAGCTGTTTTTT. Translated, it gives CASSLEVAGELFF. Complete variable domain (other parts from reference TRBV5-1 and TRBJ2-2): KAGVTQTPRYLIKTRGQQVTLSCSPISGHRSVSWYQQTPGQGLQFLFEYFSETQRNKGNFPGRFSGRQFSNSRSEMNVSTLELGDSALYLCASSLEVAGELFFGEGSRLTVL.

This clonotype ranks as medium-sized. The CDR3: CASRTLSGELFF. The CDR3, as DNA: TGTGCCAGCAGAACTTTGTCCGGGGAGCTGTTTTTT. The chain is built from TRBV11-2 and TRBJ2-2; D remains ambiguous. Germline CDR1 SGHAT, CDR2 FQNNGV. The CDR3 sequence is 12 residues long. The V and J ends lost 6 bases and 6 bases respectively, with 8 bases between them.

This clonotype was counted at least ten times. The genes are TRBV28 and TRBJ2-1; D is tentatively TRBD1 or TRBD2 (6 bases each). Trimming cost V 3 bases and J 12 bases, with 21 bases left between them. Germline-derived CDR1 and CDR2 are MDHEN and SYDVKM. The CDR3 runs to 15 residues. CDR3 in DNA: TGTGCCAGCAGTTTGAGCGGGCGGGCTGGGGGGCGGCAGTTCTTC. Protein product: CASSLSGRAGGRQFF. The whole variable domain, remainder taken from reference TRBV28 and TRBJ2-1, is DVKVTQSSRYLVKRTGEKVFLECVQDMDHENMFWYRQDPGLGLRLIYFSYDVKMKEKGDIPEGYSVSREKKERFSLILESASTNQTSMYLCASSLSGRAGGRQFFGPGTRLTVL.

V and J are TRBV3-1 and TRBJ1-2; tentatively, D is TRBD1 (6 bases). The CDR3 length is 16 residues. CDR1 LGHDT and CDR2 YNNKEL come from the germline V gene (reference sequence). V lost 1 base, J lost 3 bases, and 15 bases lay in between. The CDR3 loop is CASSQAFPGEDYGYTF. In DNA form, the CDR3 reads TGTGCCAGCAGCCAAGCTTTTCCAGGGGAGGACTATGGCTACACCTTC.

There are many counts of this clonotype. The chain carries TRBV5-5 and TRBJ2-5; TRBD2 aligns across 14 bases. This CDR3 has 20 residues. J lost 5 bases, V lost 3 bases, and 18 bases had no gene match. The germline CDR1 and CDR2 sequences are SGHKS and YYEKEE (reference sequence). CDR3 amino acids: CASSSKPGLAGGAGAETQYF. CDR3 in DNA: TGTGCCAGCAGCTCGAAGCCTGGACTAGCGGGAGGTGCGGGGGCGGAGACCCAGTACTTC.

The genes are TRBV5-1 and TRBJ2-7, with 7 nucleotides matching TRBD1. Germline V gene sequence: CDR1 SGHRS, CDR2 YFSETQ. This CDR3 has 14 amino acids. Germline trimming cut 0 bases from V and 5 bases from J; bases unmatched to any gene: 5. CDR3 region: CASSLEGAGNEQYV. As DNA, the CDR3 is TGCGCCAGCAGCTTGGAGGGGGCAGGAAACGAGCAGTACGTC.

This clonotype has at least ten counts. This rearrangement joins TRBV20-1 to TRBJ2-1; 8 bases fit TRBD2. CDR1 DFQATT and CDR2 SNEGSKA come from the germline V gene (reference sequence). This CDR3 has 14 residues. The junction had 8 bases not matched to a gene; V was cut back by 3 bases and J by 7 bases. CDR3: CSASAGGVQNEQFF. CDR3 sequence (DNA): TGCAGTGCTAGTGCCGGGGGGGTACAGAATGAGCAGTTCTTC.

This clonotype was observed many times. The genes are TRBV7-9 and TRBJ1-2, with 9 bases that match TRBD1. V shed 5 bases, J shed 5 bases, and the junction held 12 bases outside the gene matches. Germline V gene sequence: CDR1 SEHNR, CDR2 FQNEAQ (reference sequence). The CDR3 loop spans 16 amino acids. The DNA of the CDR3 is TGTGCCAGCAGCATAGAGTCCCTAGGGACAGGGTATGGCTACACCTTC. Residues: CASSIESLGTGYGYTF.

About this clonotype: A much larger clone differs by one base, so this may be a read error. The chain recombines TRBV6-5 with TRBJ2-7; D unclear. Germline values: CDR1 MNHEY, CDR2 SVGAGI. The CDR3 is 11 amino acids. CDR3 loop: CDSSGTYEQYF. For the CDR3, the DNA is TGTGACAGCAGTGGAACCTACGAGCAGTACTTC.

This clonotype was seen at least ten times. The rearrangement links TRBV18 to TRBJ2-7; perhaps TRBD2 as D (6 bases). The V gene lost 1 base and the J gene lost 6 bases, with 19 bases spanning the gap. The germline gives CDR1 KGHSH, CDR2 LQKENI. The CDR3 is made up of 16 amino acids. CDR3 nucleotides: TGTGCCAGCTCACCACTGGACTACCAGACGGAGGGCGAGCAGTACTTC. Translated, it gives CASSPLDYQTEGEQYF.

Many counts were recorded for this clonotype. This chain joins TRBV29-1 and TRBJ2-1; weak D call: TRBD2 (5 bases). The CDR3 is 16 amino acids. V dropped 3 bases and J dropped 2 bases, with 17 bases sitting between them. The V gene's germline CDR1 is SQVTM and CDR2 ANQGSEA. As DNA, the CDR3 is TGCAGCGTTGATAGTCGGCTAGCTGCTACCTACAATGAGCAGTTCTTC. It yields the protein CSVDSRLAATYNEQFF.

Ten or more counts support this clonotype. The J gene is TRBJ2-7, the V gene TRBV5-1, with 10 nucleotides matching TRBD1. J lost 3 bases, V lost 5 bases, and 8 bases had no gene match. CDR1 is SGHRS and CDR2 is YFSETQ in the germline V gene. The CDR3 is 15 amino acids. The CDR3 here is CASSFGGTGVYEQYF. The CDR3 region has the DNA TGCGCCAGCAGTTTTGGCGGGACAGGGGTCTACGAGCAGTACTTC.

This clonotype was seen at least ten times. As DNA, the CDR3 is TGCGCCAGCAGCCAAGAACCCGCAGGGTATAGCACAGATACGCAGTATTTT. Residues: CASSQEPAGYSTDTQYF. The genes are TRBV4-1 and TRBJ2-3, with a weak D call TRBD1 (5 bases). The CDR3 is 17 amino acids. In germline, CDR1 is MGHRA, CDR2 YSYEKL. Deletions cut 0 bases from V and 0 bases from J, with 13 bases between.

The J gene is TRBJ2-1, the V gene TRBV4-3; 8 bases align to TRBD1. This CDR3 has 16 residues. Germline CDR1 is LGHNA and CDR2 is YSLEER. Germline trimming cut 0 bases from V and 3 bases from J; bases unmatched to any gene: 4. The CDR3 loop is CASSQEPGGYYNEQFF. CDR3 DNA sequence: TGCGCCAGCAGCCAAGAACCAGGGGGCTACTACAATGAGCAGTTCTTC.

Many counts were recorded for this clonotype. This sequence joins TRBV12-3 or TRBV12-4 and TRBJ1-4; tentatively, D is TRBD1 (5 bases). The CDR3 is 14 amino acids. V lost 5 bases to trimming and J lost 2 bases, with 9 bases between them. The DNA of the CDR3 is TGTGCCAGCAGTGCAGGGTCCACTAATGAAAAACTGTTTTTT. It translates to CASSAGSTNEKLFF.

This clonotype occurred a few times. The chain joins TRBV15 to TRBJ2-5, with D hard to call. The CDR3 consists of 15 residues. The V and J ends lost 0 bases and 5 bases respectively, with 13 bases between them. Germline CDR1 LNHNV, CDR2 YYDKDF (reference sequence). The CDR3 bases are TGTGCCACCAGCAGAGATCTCCTAGAGGCGGAGACCCAGTACTTC. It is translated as CATSRDLLEAETQYF.

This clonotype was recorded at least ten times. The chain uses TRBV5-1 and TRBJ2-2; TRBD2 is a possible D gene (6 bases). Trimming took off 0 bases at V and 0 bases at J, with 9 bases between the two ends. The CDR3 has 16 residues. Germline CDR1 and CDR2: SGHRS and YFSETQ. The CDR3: CASSLGGTPNTGELFF. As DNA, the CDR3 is TGCGCCAGCAGCTTGGGTGGGACTCCGAACACCGGGGAGCTGTTTTTT.